This is a list of T cell receptor beta chains from one sample in a study of T-cell memory formation after mild COVID-19. One entry per CDR3 protein, called by TCRdb with MiXCR from the 5' RACE reads. The data hold 25,000 to 35,000 distinct CDR3 sequences, with 7.4% observed a single time. Sequencing was done on a sample of PBMCs or a T cell subset sorted from them (not recorded which). These receptors came from an adult woman who had mild COVID-19 (a few samples of this study predate the infection). Cell type and time point are not known. The CDR3 runs from the conserved cysteine through the conserved F or W. The D gene is left open where the match is weak. Clone size appears in some rows only: once, few, many, or a class for an expanded clone.

J: TRBJ2-7
V: TRBV7-3
size: many
D: .
DNA: TGTGCCAGCGGTGAGGGGAGGGAGCAGTACTTC
CDR3: CASGEGREQYF

J: TRBJ2-7
V: TRBV5-1
size: many
D: .
DNA: TGCGCCAGCAGCCAGACAGAGTCCTACGAGCAGTACTTC
CDR3: CASSQTESYEQYF

J: TRBJ1-1
V: TRBV25-1
size: many
D: .
DNA: TGTGCCAGCAGTGCTCGGACAGTCCTGGCGAACACTGAAGCTTTCTTT
CDR3: CASSARTVLANTEAFF

J: TRBJ1-2
V: TRBV24-1
size: medium-sized
D: .
DNA: TGTGCCACCAGTCGCCAGGGTTTTGGCTACACCTTC
CDR3: CATSRQGFGYTF

J: TRBJ2-5
V: TRBV3-1
size: many
D: .
DNA: TGTGCCAGCAGCCAAGGGATGGCGCTCCGACAAGAGACCCAGTACTTC
CDR3: CASSQGMALRQETQYF

J: TRBJ1-4
V: TRBV7-9
size: medium-sized
D: .
DNA: TGTGCCAGCAGCTTTTCGGCCTCAGGGTCTAATGAAAAACTGTTTTTT
CDR3: CASSFSASGSNEKLFF

J: TRBJ2-3
V: TRBV18
size: many
D: .
DNA: TGTGCCAGCTCACCTTCACAGGGAACAGATACGCAGTATTTT
CDR3: CASSPSQGTDTQYF

J: TRBJ2-3
V: TRBV19
size: many
D: .
DNA: TGTGCCACCCGACAGTCAGGAGATACGCAGTATTTT
CDR3: CATRQSGDTQYF

J: TRBJ2-5
V: TRBV9
size: many
D: TRBD1
DNA: TGTGCCAGCAGTGGGACAGGGGCTGGGGAGACCCAGTACTTC
CDR3: CASSGTGAGETQYF

J: TRBJ1-2
V: TRBV7-2
size: many
D: .
DNA: TGTGCCAGCAGCTTCTCACAGGTGGCGACCTTC
CDR3: CASSFSQVATF

J: TRBJ2-5
V: TRBV7-2
size: many
D: .
DNA: TGTGCCAGCAGCTTAGCTTGGGCAGCGCCGCCCCAGTACTTC
CDR3: CASSLAWAAPPQYF

J: TRBJ1-2
V: TRBV6-2/TRBV6-3
size: many
D: .
DNA: TGTGCCAGCAGCCTCGGTGGTAGGCAAGCTAACTATGGCTACACCTTC
CDR3: CASSLGGRQANYGYTF

J: TRBJ2-3
V: TRBV20-1
size: few
D: TRBD2
DNA: TGCAGTGCTAGATCCGGGACTAGCGGAGGGACCCGCACAGATACGCAGTATTTT
CDR3: CSARSGTSGGTRTDTQYF

J: TRBJ1-2
V: TRBV18
size: many
D: .
DNA: TGTGCCAGCTCACCAGGGAGGGTAGCTAACTATGGCTACACCTTC
CDR3: CASSPGRVANYGYTF

J: TRBJ2-1
V: TRBV20-1
size: .
D: TRBD2
DNA: TGCAGTGCTAGAGATAGACTAGCCTCCTACAATGAGCAGTTCTTC
CDR3: CSARDRLASYNEQFF

J: TRBJ1-5
V: TRBV6-6
size: .
D: .
DNA: TGTGCCAGCAGTCCGGACGGTAATAGCAATCAGCCCCAGCATTTT
CDR3: CASSPDGNSNQPQHF

J: TRBJ1-5
V: TRBV12-3/TRBV12-4
size: many
D: .
DNA: TGTGCCAGCAGTTCAGACGGGATTGGCAATCAGCCCCAGCATTTT
CDR3: CASSSDGIGNQPQHF

J: TRBJ2-7
V: TRBV7-9
size: many
D: .
DNA: TGTGCCAGCAGCCTTCTCCCCTACGAGCAGTACTTC
CDR3: CASSLLPYEQYF

J: TRBJ2-1
V: TRBV5-4
size: .
D: .
DNA: TGTGCCAGCAGCTTGGAGCCAGTCAACAATGAGCAGTTCTTC
CDR3: CASSLEPVNNEQFF

J: TRBJ2-5
V: TRBV7-3
size: many
D: .
DNA: TGTGCCAGCAGCTTAAGTAGGGCCTTCCAAGAGACCCAGTACTTC
CDR3: CASSLSRAFQETQYF

J: TRBJ2-3
V: TRBV6-1
size: many
D: TRBD2
DNA: TGTGCCAGCAGTGACCCAGCGGGGGCCTCCACAGATACGCAGTATTTT
CDR3: CASSDPAGASTDTQYF

J: TRBJ1-2
V: TRBV20-1
size: many
D: TRBD1
DNA: TGCACCCCCCAGGCCAGACAGGGGGCCAACTATGGCTACACCTTC
CDR3: CTPQARQGANYGYTF

J: TRBJ1-5
V: TRBV20-1
size: many
D: .
DNA: TGCAGTGCTTCGGGGGGGTATAGCAATCAGCCCCAGCATTTT
CDR3: CSASGGYSNQPQHF

J: TRBJ2-3
V: TRBV4-1
size: many
D: .
DNA: TGCGCCAGCGCCACAACCTGGGTGTACACAGATACGCAGTATTTT
CDR3: CASATTWVYTDTQYF

J: TRBJ1-1
V: TRBV12-3/TRBV12-4
size: many
D: .
DNA: TGTGCCAGCAGTTTAGGCGGATTTCCTTCTTGGGCTGAAGCTTTCTTT
CDR3: CASSLGGFPSWAEAFF

J: TRBJ2-1
V: TRBV29-1
size: many
D: .
DNA: TGCAGCGTTGGGGGAGCGGAGGGCTTAGGCAATGAGCAGTTCTTC
CDR3: CSVGGAEGLGNEQFF

J: TRBJ2-2
V: TRBV7-6
size: many
D: .
DNA: TGTGCCAGCAGCTTAGATTGGGGTAACACCGGGGAGCTGTTTTTT
CDR3: CASSLDWGNTGELFF

J: TRBJ2-1
V: TRBV5-1
size: many
D: .
DNA: TGCGCCAGCGGAACTGATCTAAGTCGCAATGAGCAGTTCTTC
CDR3: CASGTDLSRNEQFF

J: TRBJ1-2
V: TRBV27
size: many
D: .
DNA: TGTGCCAGCAGTTTCCGGGGCTATAACTATGGCTACACCTTC
CDR3: CASSFRGYNYGYTF

J: TRBJ1-1
V: TRBV25-1
size: .
D: .
DNA: TGTGCCAGCAGTGAATGGGAGGGGATGGACACTGAAGCTTTCTTT
CDR3: CASSEWEGMDTEAFF

J: TRBJ2-3
V: TRBV15
size: many
D: .
DNA: TGTGCCACCAGCAGAGATATGAAGTCTCCAGATACGCAGTATTTT
CDR3: CATSRDMKSPDTQYF

J: TRBJ2-1
V: TRBV6-1
size: many
D: TRBD2
DNA: TGTGCCAGCAGTGAACACCTCCTAGCGGGAGGTTCCAATGAGCAGTTCTTC
CDR3: CASSEHLLAGGSNEQFF

J: TRBJ1-1
V: TRBV11-2
size: many
D: .
DNA: TGTGCCAGCCCGTCCTTAGGGCCTACTCCGGTGGGCACTGAAGCTTTCTTT
CDR3: CASPSLGPTPVGTEAFF

J: TRBJ1-2
V: TRBV2
size: many
D: .
DNA: TGTGCCGGATCGGGACACCTAAACTATGGCTACACCTTC
CDR3: CAGSGHLNYGYTF

J: TRBJ2-3
V: TRBV12-3/TRBV12-4
size: many
D: TRBD2
DNA: TGTGCCAGCAGTCCACTAGCGGGGCGCGCAGATACGCAGTATTTT
CDR3: CASSPLAGRADTQYF

J: TRBJ2-7
V: TRBV20-1
size: many
D: .
DNA: TGCAGCGGCGGGCAGGGAAAGTCCTACGAGCAGTACTTC
CDR3: CSGGQGKSYEQYF

J: TRBJ1-2
V: TRBV6-2/TRBV6-3
size: many
D: .
DNA: TGTGCCAGCAGTTACGTGTCAGGGAACGCCTATGGCTACACCTTC
CDR3: CASSYVSGNAYGYTF

J: TRBJ1-2
V: TRBV4-2
size: many
D: TRBD1
DNA: TGTGCCAGCAGCCAAGATTTGGGACAGCTAGCTGGCTACACCTTC
CDR3: CASSQDLGQLAGYTF

J: TRBJ2-1
V: TRBV7-8
size: many
D: .
DNA: TGTGCCAGCAGCTTAGACGGGAGTCGCTACAATGAGCAGTTCTTC
CDR3: CASSLDGSRYNEQFF

J: TRBJ1-1
V: TRBV20-1
size: many
D: .
DNA: TGCAGTGCTAGGAAGGACAGCCAAACCACTGAAGCTTTCTTT
CDR3: CSARKDSQTTEAFF

J: TRBJ2-5
V: TRBV5-1
size: medium-sized
D: .
DNA: TGCGCCAGCAGCTTGGACAGTCAACAAGAGACCCAGTACTTC
CDR3: CASSLDSQQETQYF

J: TRBJ2-2
V: TRBV7-3
size: many
D: TRBD1
DNA: TGTGCCAGCAGCACGGGGACAGGGGGCGGCCGAACCGGGGAGCTGTTTTTT
CDR3: CASSTGTGGGRTGELFF

J: TRBJ1-1
V: TRBV7-9
size: many
D: .
DNA: TGTGCCAGCAGCTTAGGCGGGGGGTCAGCTTTCTTT
CDR3: CASSLGGGSAFF

J: TRBJ1-5
V: TRBV2
size: many
D: TRBD1
DNA: TGTGCCAGCAGTGTTGATAGGACAGGGAATCAGCCCCAGCATTTT
CDR3: CASSVDRTGNQPQHF

J: TRBJ2-7
V: TRBV6-2/TRBV6-3
size: many
D: TRBD1
DNA: TGTGCCAGCCACCCGGGACAGGGGCGAAGGCAGTACTTC
CDR3: CASHPGQGRRQYF

J: TRBJ2-7
V: TRBV27
size: many
D: .
DNA: TGTGCCAGCAGTTTATCTGTACCGGCCTTCTACGAGCAGTACTTC
CDR3: CASSLSVPAFYEQYF